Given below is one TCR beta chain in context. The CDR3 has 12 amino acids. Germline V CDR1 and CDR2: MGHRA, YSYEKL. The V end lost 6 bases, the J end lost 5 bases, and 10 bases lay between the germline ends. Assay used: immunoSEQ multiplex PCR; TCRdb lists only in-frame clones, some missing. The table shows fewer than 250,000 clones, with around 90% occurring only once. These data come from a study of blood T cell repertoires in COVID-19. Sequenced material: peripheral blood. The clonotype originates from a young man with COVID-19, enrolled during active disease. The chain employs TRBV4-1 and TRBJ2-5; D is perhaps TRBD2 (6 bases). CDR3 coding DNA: TGCGCCAGCAGGGGACTGCGGGAGACCCAGTACTTC. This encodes CASRGLRETQYF.